These 7 T cell receptor beta chains originate from one sample sequenced in a study of blood T cells in healthy people across ages. Combining a sample-barcoded 5' primer with a J-beta primer mix, a second PCR ran for roughly 6 to 12 cycles. In TCRdb, the 5' RACE reads were re-called with MiXCR into one record per CDR3 protein. The table lists about 1 million distinct CDR3 sequences, around 25% of them singletons. The same sample was also used in a study of T cells of mothers and their children.

The sequencing input was blood. These receptors all stem from a girl aged 2 to 10 in good health.

The chain carries TRBV28 and TRBJ2-7, with a tentative D call TRBD1 (5 bases). Germline V gene lookup returns CDR1 MDHEN and CDR2 SYDVKM. CDR3 length: 14 amino acids. Trimming left V 7 bases short and J 0 bases short, with 13 bases between. CDR3 coding DNA: TGTGCCAGCATTCCTCAGGGTTTCTCCTACGAGCAGTACTTC. This sequence encodes CASIPQGFSYEQYF.

The V and J genes are TRBV20-1 and TRBJ2-1; TRBD2 matches 10 bases. Germline values: CDR1 DFQATT, CDR2 SNEGSKA (reference sequence). Unmatched junction bases numbered 9, after V lost 3 bases and J lost 1 base. This CDR3 comprises 17 residues. The CDR3 region has the DNA TGCAGTGCTAGTCCAGCGGGGGGGTCTGAATCCTACAATGAGCAGTTCTTC. As protein: CSASPAGGSESYNEQFF.

This sequence joins TRBV3-1 and TRBJ2-5; 7 bases match TRBD1. The CDR3 length is 16 residues. J lost 4 bases, V lost 0 bases, and 8 bases had no gene match. Germline CDR1 and CDR2: LGHDT and YNNKEL (reference sequence). DNA for the CDR3: TGTGCCAGCAGCCAAGAGGGAAGGACAGGAGGAGAGACCCAGTACTTC. Its protein is CASSQEGRTGGETQYF.

This chain joins TRBV11-2 and TRBJ2-3, with 9 bases fitting TRBD1. The CDR3 consists of 15 residues. Germline CDR1 and CDR2: SGHAT and FQNNGV. Trimming cost V 0 bases and J 6 bases; bases outside gene matches: 4. Here the CDR3 DNA reads TGTGCCAGCAGCTTAGAGGGACAGGGATGGGATACGCAGTATTTT. Translated, it gives CASSLEGQGWDTQYF.

A few counts support this clonotype. The rearrangement links TRBV3-1 to TRBJ1-3, with D possibly being TRBD1 (5 bases). Germline V CDR1 and CDR2: LGHDT, YNNKEL (reference sequence). This CDR3 is 16 amino acids long. The V gene lost 0 bases and the J gene lost 2 bases, with 11 bases spanning the gap. The CDR3, as DNA: TGTGCCAGCAGCCAAGAGGGGACCAGAGCTGGAAACACCATATATTTT. Translating gives CASSQEGTRAGNTIYF.

This clonotype was recorded a few times. The rearrangement links TRBV27 to TRBJ1-2, with 7 bases lining up with TRBD1. The CDR3 consists of 15 residues. Trimming took 3 bases from V and 5 from J; bases not matched to a gene: 9. Per germline, CDR1 MNHEY and CDR2 SMNVEV (reference sequence). CDR3 loop: CASSFTGTDLYGYTF. CDR3 sequence (DNA): TGTGCCAGCAGTTTTACCGGGACAGATCTTTATGGCTACACCTTC.

The chain couples TRBV4-1 to TRBJ1-5; perhaps TRBD1 as D (5 bases). The germline V gene encodes CDR1 MGHRA and CDR2 YSYEKL. Trimming left V 0 bases short and J 9 bases short, with 9 bases between. This CDR3 spans 13 amino acids. CDR3 sequence: CASSQEPGGPQHF. The CDR3, as DNA: TGCGCCAGCAGCCAAGAACCTGGGGGGCCCCAGCATTTT.